This entry concerns a single TCR beta chain. The clone's antigen remains unknown. No much larger clone exists at a distance of one base, and base qualities are not known. The data were obtained in a study of memory CD4+ T cells and cytomegalovirus serostatus (dated by TCRdb to between 2019 and 2020). Regarding the study in general: A total of some 33 healthy Belgian adults, of whom 9 were CMV seropositive and about 25 were CMV seronegative, were included in the cohort. The study sequenced CD4+ memory TCRbeta repertoires of a Belgian cohort with known cytomegalovirus serostatus to replicate a published TCR-based CMV serostatus classifier. Broader findings and caveats from the paper: Unlike the original study, which covered naive and memory CD4+ and CD8+ populations, the Belgian study sequenced only CD4+CD45RO+ memory cells. The results were interpreted as suggesting that the CMV-associated TCR signature is largely present in the CD4+ memory repertoire. Among the roughly 160 previously reported CMV-associated TCRbeta sequences, 67 showed up in the CD4+ memory repertoires, with each one found in between one and five individuals. CMV serostatus prediction reached a median bootstrapped AUC of nearly 0.96 with the original framework and just under 0.92 with a US-trained random forest. The original-framework classifier achieved a median bootstrapped AUC of 0.95 with a 95% CI of 0.76-1.00 on the Belgian cohort.

Genomic DNA was extracted from sorted cells with the Quick-DNA Microprep Kit. Amplification of TCRbeta DNA was done with the immunoSEQ hsTCRbeta kit, following the protocol from the manufacturer. An Illumina MiSeq instrument was used to sequence the TCRbeta libraries. On the study's bioinformatics: Once out-of-frame sequences had been removed, 2,200,000 or so distinct TCRbeta sequences were left, which works out to an average of about 71,000 per individual. Each individual was scored according to the count of 164 previously reported CMV-associated TCRbeta sequences and the total productive distinct TCRbeta count. A beta-binomial model was reimplemented in Python, and random forests from scikit-learn, run with default parameters, were trained on data from the US cohort. Classifier performance on the Belgian cohort was summarized as median AUC with percentile confidence intervals over 10,000 bootstrap iterations. Held by TCRdb, this immuneACCESS table contains in-frame sequences only and omits some clones. Under half of the omission traces to an unresolved V gene where checked; the cause of the rest is unknown. V and J calls and clone size are given by that table; D and trimming were obtained from the DNA. The sample yields roughly 48,000 clones; about 80% were counted once. Roughly 1.4% of the sample lies in the top ten.

CDR3 length: 15 amino acids, cysteine to phenylalanine. Of the read, only the CDR3 DNA is kept; its 45 bases are in frame from base 1. According to the germline V gene, CDR1 reads MNHEY and CDR2 reads SVGAGI. V is trimmed back by 5 bases and J by 9 bases, and the junction contains 9 bases that no gene match accounts for. A FACSAria II was used to sort memory CD4+ T cells, defined as single viable CD3+CD4+CD8-CD45RO+ cells. CMV serostatus was assessed using a Roche Elecsys assay, by which serum IgG against CMV pp150, pp28, p38 and p52 was detected. Following thawing, total CD4+ T cells were enriched through positive selection using CD4 magnetic microbeads. The samples came from a different study that was designed specifically to examine the CD4+ T cell memory repertoire. Peripheral blood mononuclear cells were isolated and cryopreserved according to standard operating procedures, and serum was stored at -80 degrees C. The staining relied on CD3-PerCP (BW264/56), CD4-APC (RPA-T4), CD45RO-PE (UCHT1) and CD8-Pacific Orange (3B5) antibodies, and Sytox blue was used to exclude non-viable cells.

Sample: memory CD4+ T cells from blood. This sequence originates from an adult in good health and CMV-seropositive. Recombination connected TRBV6-5 to TRBJ2-1; a stretch of 11 junction bases matches TRBD2. The CDR3 amino acid sequence is: CASSQIAGGRSEQFF. The nucleotide sequence is TGTGCCAGCAGTCAAATAGCGGGGGGGCGCAGTGAGCAGTTCTTC.